The TCR beta chain under discussion was sequenced for a study of post-analysis software for immune sequencing data. Overall study findings and caveats: Patients with multiple sclerosis recorded significantly lower normalized Chao1 diversity than controls, the study found. Elevated frequency relative to controls characterized several TRBV segments in patients, TRBV5-6, TRBV5-1 and TRBV20-1 among them.

This CDR3 contains 15 residues. Germline CDR1 SGHRS, CDR2 YFSETQ. Trimming stripped 4 bases from V and 3 bases from J, with 14 bases between. With respect to this clonotype: What it binds is not known.

Unique molecular identifiers were present in the TCR beta cDNA libraries. TCRdb reanalysed the PCR reads using MiXCR and keeps one entry per CDR3 protein. The repertoire holds a few hundred thousand distinct CDR3 sequences, with nearly 45% as singletons. Sequenced: blood. This receptor was obtained from a girl aged 10 to 17 with multiple sclerosis. The rearrangement joins TRBV5-1 to TRBJ2-1; the D gene is possibly TRBD2 (5 bases). CDR3 amino acids: CASSASGEIYNEQFF. CDR3 in DNA: TGCGCCAGCAGCGCCAGCGGAGAGATCTACAATGAGCAGTTCTTC.